The source of this TCR beta chain is a study of Graves' ophthalmopathy and Graves' hyperthyroidism. The CDR3 extends over 12 amino acids. Deletions cut 6 bases from V and 4 bases from J, with 9 bases between. Germline CDR1 reads MDHEN; CDR2 reads SYDVKM. Many counts were recorded for this clonotype. RNA served as the template for amplifying TCR beta CDR3 regions. The workflow started with a first-round RT-PCR run with HTBI primers and then moved on to a second-round multiplex PCR. TCRdb itself ran the multiplex PCR reads through MiXCR, one entry per CDR3 protein. There are about 400,000 distinct CDR3 sequences in the sample; 20% to 25% occur only once, and 2.5% to 3% lies in the top ten.

The receptor was derived from a woman aged 18-35 years with stable Graves' hyperthyroidism. The chain carries TRBV28 and TRBJ1-1, with D possibly matching TRBD1 (6 bases). Sequencing input: peripheral blood. The CDR3 nucleotides are TGTGCCAGCAGGATGGACAGCACTGAAGCTTTCTTT. Protein product: CASRMDSTEAFF.